The 12 T cell receptor beta chains in this list originate from one sample, sequenced in a study of radiotherapy plus CTLA-4 blockade in lung cancer. Profiling relied on immunoSEQ multiplex PCR, and the TCRdb table lists in-frame clones only, not all of them. Among over 30,000 clones listed, 60% to 80% were seen once. Sequencing used peripheral blood, obtained from a patient treated with radiotherapy plus ipilimumab. The origin of the receptors is a human donor with non-small cell lung cancer that progressed on radiotherapy plus ipilimumab.

The chain carries TRBV9 and TRBJ2-2, with D perhaps TRBD1 (5 bases). V lost 0 bases to trimming and J lost 6 bases, with 9 bases between them. Per germline, CDR1 SGDLS and CDR2 YYNGEE. The CDR3 is made up of 14 amino acids. The CDR3 sequence is CASSVVAGPGELFF. CDR3 DNA sequence: TGTGCCAGCAGCGTAGTTGCAGGGCCCGGGGAGCTGTTTTTT.

This rearrangement joins TRBV2 to TRBJ2-7; TRBD1 aligns across 7 bases. The CDR3 runs to 13 residues. Germline CDR1 and CDR2: SNHLY and FYNNEI. V lost 5 bases, J lost 3 bases, and 4 bases stayed unmatched. The CDR3 bases are TGTGCCAGCAGTCGGGACAGTTACTACGAGCAGTACTTC. Its protein product is CASSRDSYYEQYF.

The V and J genes are TRBV6-5 and TRBJ1-5, with 7 positions matching TRBD1. There are 14 residues in the CDR3. The germline gives CDR1 MNHEY, CDR2 SVGAGI. The V segment lost 7 bases and the J segment 1 base; nucleotides outside the gene matches: 4. CDR3 sequence: CASNPTGSNQPQHF. The CDR3 region has the DNA TGTGCCAGCAACCCGACAGGGAGCAATCAGCCCCAGCATTTT.

This clone has ten or more counts. V gene TRBV6-5 combines with J gene TRBJ1-5; D perhaps matches TRBD1 (5 bases). V lost 5 bases and J 7 bases, leaving 12 bases between the germline ends. There are 13 residues in the CDR3. Germline CDR1 is MNHEY and CDR2 is SVGAGI. The CDR3 coding sequence is TGTGCCAGCAGTCCCTGGCAGGGACAGCCCCAGCATTTT. This translates into CASSPWQGQPQHF.

The rearrangement links TRBV9 to TRBJ1-4, with D perhaps TRBD1 (5 bases). V lost 0 bases, J lost 6 bases, and 15 bases lay in between. There are 16 residues in the CDR3. Germline values: CDR1 SGDLS, CDR2 YYNGEE. CDR3 residues: CASSVAGAGNDEKLFF. DNA for the CDR3: TGTGCCAGCAGCGTAGCTGGGGCAGGGAACGATGAAAAACTGTTTTTT.

The chain links TRBV9 to TRBJ2-3; weak D call: TRBD1 (5 bases). Trimming pared 0 bases from V and 2 bases from J, leaving 22 bases between. Germline-derived CDR1 and CDR2 are SGDLS and YYNGEE. The CDR3 spans 19 residues. In nucleotides, the CDR3 is TGTGCCAGCAGCGTAGATTGGCAGGGTGGTGACAGAAACACAGATACGCAGTATTTT. The encoded protein is CASSVDWQGGDRNTDTQYF.

CDR3 coding DNA: TGTGCCGTCTCGGATGGGCGCCGGGGCTACACCTTC. Translated: CAVSDGRRGYTF. This sequence joins TRBV6-5 and TRBJ1-2; D gene unclear. The CDR3 runs 12 residues. The germline gives CDR1 MNHEY, CDR2 SVGAGI. V lost 11 bases and J 8 bases, leaving 18 bases between the germline ends.

The chain uses TRBV9 and TRBJ1-1, with D uncertain. This CDR3 comprises 14 residues. Germline V gives CDR1 SGDLS, CDR2 YYNGEE. V lost 0 bases and J 2 bases, leaving 8 bases between the germline ends. In DNA, the CDR3 is TGTGCCAGCAGCGTAGGACACGTAAACACTGAAGCTTTCTTT. Protein product: CASSVGHVNTEAFF.

This clone was seen only once. The rearrangement links TRBV5-1 to TRBJ2-7, with 10 nucleotides matching TRBD1. CDR3 length: 17 amino acids. The trim removed 4 bases at V and 6 bases at J, leaving 16 bases unmatched. CDR1 SGHRS and CDR2 YFSETQ come from the germline V gene. Here the CDR3 DNA reads TGCGCCAGCAGCATCCTGAGGACAGGGGGAGAAAGGGGCGAGCAGTACTTC. Translation: CASSILRTGGERGEQYF.

The chain recombines TRBV6-5 with TRBJ2-7; 11 nucleotides line up with TRBD2. CDR1 and CDR2 from the germline V gene are MNHEY and SVGAGI. Trimming at V came to 6 bases and at J to 1 base, leaving 5 bases not matched to a gene. The CDR3 is made up of 15 amino acids. The CDR3 region is CASRATSGGSYEQYF. CDR3 nucleotides: TGTGCCAGCAGGGCAACTAGCGGGGGTTCCTACGAGCAGTACTTC.

The rearrangement joins TRBV6-5 to TRBJ1-2; TRBD1 matches at 7 bases. CDR1 MNHEY and CDR2 SVGAGI come from the germline V gene. J gave up 5 bases and V 5 bases, and 2 bases lay outside the gene matches. The CDR3 runs 12 residues. CDR3 amino acids: CASSQQGYGYTF. CDR3 sequence (DNA): TGTGCCAGCAGTCAACAGGGGTATGGCTACACCTTC.

V and J are TRBV19 and TRBJ1-1; a weak D match, TRBD1 (5 bases). The CDR3 has 12 residues. The germline CDR1 and CDR2 sequences are LNHDA and SQIVND (reference sequence). Trimming cost V 6 bases and J 7 bases, with 12 bases left between them. CDR3 in DNA: TGTGCCAGTAGACCCAGGGATTTTGAAGCTTTCTTT. Amino acid sequence: CASRPRDFEAFF.